The 10 T cell receptor beta chains listed next were all sequenced from one sample in a study of Tregs in tolerant kidney transplant recipients. The data were produced by immunoSEQ multiplex PCR, yet TCRdb's version contains in-frame clones alone and is incomplete. The table includes approximately 81,000 clones, 91% detected once. Recipients received nonmyeloablative bone marrow transplants from related graft donors, with transient mixed chimerism. The starting material was CD4+ T cells from blood (PBMCs), obtained 24 months after the transplant. Receptors were obtained from a human patient who received a combined kidney and bone marrow transplant. The graft donor may be the source of some T cells.

The V and J genes are TRBV11-2 and TRBJ1-2; D unclear. Germline loops: CDR1 SGHAT, CDR2 FQNNGV. The CDR3 extends over 14 amino acids. Trimming removed 4 bases from V and 8 bases from J, with 17 bases in between. CDR3 in amino acids: CASSWTRAGGGYTF. The DNA for the CDR3 is TGTGCCAGCAGCTGGACGAGGGCCGGAGGGGGCTACACCTTC.

CDR3 DNA: TGTGCCAGCAGACGAGGACAGGGGGCTGGTGGCTACACCTTC. Protein: CASRRGQGAGGYTF. The chain joins TRBV6-5 to TRBJ1-2, with 11 bases lining up with TRBD1. The V gene's germline CDR1 is MNHEY and CDR2 SVGAGI. The CDR3 extends over 14 amino acids. Trimming removed 6 bases from V and 7 bases from J; junction bases left unmatched: 7.

The chain couples TRBV19 to TRBJ1-5; D perhaps matches TRBD1 (6 bases). Trimming stripped 6 bases from V and 6 bases from J, with 12 bases between. Germline CDR1 LNHDA, CDR2 SQIVND (reference sequence). The CDR3 covers 13 residues. The CDR3 is CASRGQSFQPQHF. CDR3 nucleotides: TGTGCCAGTAGAGGACAGTCTTTTCAGCCCCAGCATTTT.

The chain couples TRBV9 to TRBJ2-3; 8 nucleotides line up with TRBD1. Trimming took 3 bases from V and 2 from J; bases not matched to a gene: 5. The CDR3 totals 15 residues. Looked up from germline, CDR1 is SGDLS and CDR2 is YYNGEE. The CDR3, as DNA: TGTGCCAGCAGCGCAAGGACAGGGAACACAGATACGCAGTATTTT. Amino acid sequence: CASSARTGNTDTQYF.

This clone was found a few times. This chain connects TRBV19 to TRBJ1-6, with a tentative D call TRBD1 (5 bases). V dropped 3 bases and J dropped 5 bases, with 14 bases sitting between them. In germline, CDR1 is LNHDA, CDR2 SQIVND (reference sequence). CDR3 size: 16 residues. The CDR3 loop reads CASSIRRSGNNSPLHF. CDR3 DNA: TGTGCCAGTAGTATCCGAAGGTCAGGGAATAATTCACCCCTCCACTTT.

To note about this clone: Within the sample, other DNA sequences also encode this same CDR3. The chain combines TRBV7-9 with TRBJ2-5, with TRBD2 identical over 8 bases. J was trimmed by 4 bases and V by 5 bases; bases with no gene match: 6. The CDR3 covers 14 residues. Per germline, CDR1 SEHNR and CDR2 FQNEAQ (reference sequence). The CDR3 sequence is CASSIRAGVETQYF. Written as DNA, the CDR3 is TGTGCCAGCAGCATAAGAGCGGGGGTAGAGACCCAGTACTTC.

The V and J genes are TRBV23-1 and TRBJ2-1; 10 positions match TRBD1. TRBV23-1 is assigned to the ORF class and has an uncertain function. This CDR3 has 15 amino acids. The trim removed 4 bases at V and 5 bases at J, leaving 5 bases unmatched. The CDR3 bases are TGCGCCAGCAGTCCCTCCGGGACAGGGGACAATGAGCAGTTCTTC. Amino acids: CASSPSGTGDNEQFF.

The V and J genes are TRBV4-1 and TRBJ1-5; D gene unclear. This CDR3 comprises 18 residues. V was clipped by 0 bases and J by 0 bases, with 15 bases between them. The V gene's germline CDR1 is MGHRA and CDR2 YSYEKL. The CDR3 DNA sequence: TGCGCCAGCAGCCAAGACACAGCCCGAGTGTATAGCAATCAGCCCCAGCATTTT. Amino acid sequence: CASSQDTARVYSNQPQHF.

On this clone itself: Other nucleotide sequences from this sample produce the same CDR3. The V gene is TRBV6-1, the J gene TRBJ1-2; D might be TRBD1 (5 bases). The CDR3 is 12 residues long. The germline V gene has CDR1 MNHNS and CDR2 SASEGT. The ends were cut back, 6 bases at V and 5 bases at J, with 10 bases in the middle. The CDR3 here is CASRPPGYGYTF. CDR3 nucleotide sequence: TGTGCCAGCAGACCGCCAGGGTATGGCTACACCTTC.

J is TRBJ1-2 and V is TRBV5-1; 9 bases line up with TRBD1. This CDR3 spans 14 amino acids. V was clipped by 4 bases and J by 6 bases; unmatched bases: 7. Germline lookup yields CDR1 SGHRS and CDR2 YFSETQ. The CDR3 nucleotides are TGCGCCAGCAGCCGACAGGGGGATTGGGATGGCTACACCTTC. It specifies CASSRQGDWDGYTF.